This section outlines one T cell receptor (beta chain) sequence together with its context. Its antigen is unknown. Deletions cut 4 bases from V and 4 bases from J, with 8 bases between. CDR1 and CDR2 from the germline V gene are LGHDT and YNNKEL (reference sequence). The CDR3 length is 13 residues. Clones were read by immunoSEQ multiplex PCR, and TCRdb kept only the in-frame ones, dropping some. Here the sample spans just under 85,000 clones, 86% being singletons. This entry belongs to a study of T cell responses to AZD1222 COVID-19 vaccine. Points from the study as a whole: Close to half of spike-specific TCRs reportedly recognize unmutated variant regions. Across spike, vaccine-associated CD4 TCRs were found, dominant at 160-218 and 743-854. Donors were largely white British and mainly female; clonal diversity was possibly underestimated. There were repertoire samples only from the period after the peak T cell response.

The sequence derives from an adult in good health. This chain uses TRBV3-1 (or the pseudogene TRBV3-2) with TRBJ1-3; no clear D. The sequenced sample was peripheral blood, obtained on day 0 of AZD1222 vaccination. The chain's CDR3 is CASSPFLGNTIYF. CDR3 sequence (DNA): TGTGCCAGCAGCCCTTTCCTCGGAAACACCATATATTTT.